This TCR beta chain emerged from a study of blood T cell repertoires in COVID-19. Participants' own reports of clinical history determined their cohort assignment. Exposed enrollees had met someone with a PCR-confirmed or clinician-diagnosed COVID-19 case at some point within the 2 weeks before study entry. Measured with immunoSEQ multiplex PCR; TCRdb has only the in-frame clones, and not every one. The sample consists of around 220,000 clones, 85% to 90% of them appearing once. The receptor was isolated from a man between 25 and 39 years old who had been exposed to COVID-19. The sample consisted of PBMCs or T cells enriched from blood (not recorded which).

In DNA form, the CDR3 reads TGTGCCAGCAGTTTTGCGATTAACTATGGCTACACCTTC. This sequence encodes CASSFAINYGYTF. The chain has TRBV12-3 or TRBV12-4 and TRBJ1-2; D is unclear. Trimming stripped 3 bases from V and 1 base from J, with 6 bases between. This CDR3 spans 13 amino acids.